This passage covers 29 T cell receptor beta chains from one sample sequenced in a study of T cells after yellow fever vaccination. Via MiXCR, TCRdb re-called the 5' RACE reads, giving one row per CDR3 protein. The table lists under 25,000 distinct CDR3 sequences, 5.2% of them singletons. This specimen was PBMCs, either bulk or a sorted T-cell subset (CD4+, CD8+, memory, or dextramer-sorted; not recorded which), taken around 45 days after the first yellow fever vaccination. Source of these receptors: a man aged 18 to 35 who received the YFV17D yellow fever vaccine.

This clonotype was found many times. The V call is TRBV18, the J call TRBJ2-3; 8 nucleotides match TRBD2. V shed 2 bases and J 6 bases; nucleotides not matched to a gene: 7. Per germline, CDR1 KGHSH and CDR2 LQKENI. The CDR3 extends over 15 amino acids. This CDR3 is CASSPSGLAGDTQYF. The CDR3 DNA reads TGTGCCAGCTCACCATCTGGACTAGCAGGTGATACGCAGTATTTT.

The table lists this clonotype with many counts. The chain combines TRBV7-2 with TRBJ1-4; 8 nucleotides line up with TRBD1. The CDR3 contains 15 residues. Per the germline V gene, CDR1 is SGHTA and CDR2 is FQGNSA. With 5 bases clipped from V and 5 bases from J, the junction kept 7 bases outside the gene matches. CDR3 sequence reads: CASSQRTGRNEKLFF. CDR3 DNA: TGTGCCAGCAGCCAGAGGACAGGGAGGAATGAAAAACTGTTTTTT.

In its sample, this clonotype was seen many times. The chain links TRBV7-2 to TRBJ2-7; 7 bases fit TRBD2. CDR1 SGHTA and CDR2 FQGNSA come from the germline V gene. Trimming cost V 2 bases and J 6 bases; bases outside gene matches: 4. This CDR3 has 13 residues. This CDR3 is CASSLTGLLEQYF. CDR3 DNA sequence: TGTGCCAGCAGCTTAACGGGACTACTCGAGCAGTACTTC.

With respect to this clonotype: A much more abundant neighbour one base away suggests this may be a read error. This chain joins TRBV28 and TRBJ1-2; 12 nucleotides align to TRBD1. The CDR3 contains 15 residues. The V segment lost 8 bases and the J segment 3 bases; nucleotides outside the gene matches: 7. CDR1 and CDR2 from the germline V gene are MDHEN and SYDVKM. CDR3 region: CASPGQGARHYGYTF. Written as DNA, the CDR3 is TGTGCCAGCCCGGGACAGGGGGCTAGACACTATGGCTACACCTTC.

This clonotype was recorded at least ten times. The V gene is TRBV5-4, the J gene TRBJ2-5, with D possibly TRBD1 on 6 matching bases. Looked up from germline, CDR1 is SGHNT and CDR2 is YYREEE (reference sequence). Between the trimmed V and J ends, which lost 7 bases and 0 bases, there was a span of 16 bases. CDR3 length equals 15 residues. Here the CDR3 DNA reads TGTGCCAGCTCCCCCAGGCAGGGGCACCAAGAGACCCAGTACTTC. Its translation: CASSPRQGHQETQYF.

This clonotype was found many times. The rearrangement uses TRBV4-3 and TRBJ2-3; 7 nucleotides match TRBD2. The CDR3 length is 16 residues. CDR1 and CDR2 from the germline V gene are LGHNA and YSLEER. Unmatched junction bases numbered 8, after V lost 0 bases and J lost 5 bases. CDR3 region: CASSQDHRTREDTQYF. The CDR3 DNA follows: TGCGCCAGCAGCCAAGATCACCGGACTAGGGAAGATACGCAGTATTTT.

This clonotype was recorded many times. The chain is built from TRBV7-3 and TRBJ2-1; a possible D gene is TRBD1 (6 bases). The CDR3 loop spans 14 amino acids. The V gene lost 5 bases and the J gene lost 2 bases, with 10 bases spanning the gap. Germline V CDR1 and CDR2: SGHTA, FQGTGA. In DNA, the CDR3 is TGTGCCAGCAGCCCCGACAGGACCTACAATGAGCAGTTCTTC. It is translated as CASSPDRTYNEQFF. Full variable domain (remainder filled in from reference TRBV7-3 and TRBJ2-1): GAGVSQTPSNKVTEKGKYVELRCDPISGHTALYWYRQSLGQGPEFLIYFQGTGAADDSGLPNDRFFAVRPEGSVSTLKIQRTERGDSAVYLCASSPDRTYNEQFFGPGTRLTVL.

This clonotype was detected many times. V and J are TRBV5-6 and TRBJ2-3; the match to TRBD1 covers 8 bases. Germline V gives CDR1 SGHDT, CDR2 YYEEEE. The CDR3 is made up of 15 amino acids. The V segment lost 4 bases and the J segment 4 bases; nucleotides outside the gene matches: 8. The CDR3, as DNA: TGTGCCAGCAGCAGGACAGGGACAGTTCCAGATACGCAGTATTTT. Its translation: CASSRTGTVPDTQYF.

In its sample, this clonotype was seen many times. The V and J genes are TRBV28 and TRBJ1-2, with a possible D match to TRBD1 (6 bases). Trimming took off 8 bases at V and 4 bases at J, with 11 bases between the two ends. From germline, CDR1 is MDHEN and CDR2 SYDVKM. This CDR3 has 12 amino acids. The CDR3, as DNA: TGTGCCAGCTTCAGGGGAAGCTATGGCTACACCTTC. It yields the protein CASFRGSYGYTF.

This clonotype has ten or more counts. The V gene is TRBV29-1, the J gene TRBJ2-3; D might be TRBD2 (5 bases). V lost 0 bases to trimming and J lost 6 bases, with 13 bases between them. Germline CDR1 and CDR2: SQVTM and ANQGSEA. The CDR3 is made up of 14 amino acids. CDR3 DNA sequence: TGCAGCGTTGAAGACCCCCGGAGGTCGGATACGCAGTATTTT. Amino acids: CSVEDPRRSDTQYF.

This clonotype occurred many times. This chain joins TRBV27 and TRBJ1-6; 9 bases are a match to TRBD1. The CDR3 runs 13 residues. The V and J ends lost 5 bases and 15 bases, in that order; junction bases with no gene match: 8. Germline lookup yields CDR1 MNHEY and CDR2 SMNVEV (reference sequence). CDR3 nucleotides: TGTGCCAGCAGTCTCGAGACAGGGGGACACCTCCACTTT. Translation gives CASSLETGGHLHF.

This clonotype was picked up many times. The chain joins TRBV24-1 to TRBJ1-5, with no clear D. V lost 5 bases to trimming and J lost 2 bases, with 6 bases between them. The CDR3 consists of 13 residues. CDR1 and CDR2 from the germline V gene are KGHDR and SFDVKD. CDR3 DNA: TGTGCCACCAGTGTCGGGGGCAATCAGCCCCAGCATTTT. Translated: CATSVGGNQPQHF.

This clonotype occurred many times. The chain uses TRBV27 and TRBJ2-3, with TRBD2 identical over 7 bases. In germline, CDR1 is MNHEY, CDR2 SMNVEV (reference sequence). V shed 8 bases and J 3 bases; nucleotides not matched to a gene: 14. The CDR3 is 16 residues long. CDR3 loop: CASRPRSGGGTDTQYF. The CDR3 coding sequence is TGTGCCAGCCGGCCGCGGTCTGGCGGGGGTACAGATACGCAGTATTTT.

This clonotype was observed a handful of times. A read error may explain this, as a much larger clone is one base away. The chain recombines TRBV2 with TRBJ2-3; either TRBD1 or TRBD2 may fit D (6 bases each). The CDR3 has 14 amino acids. CDR1 is SNHLY, CDR2 FYNNEI, per germline. V was pared by 7 bases and J by 4 bases, with 15 bases between. The CDR3, as DNA: TGTGCCAGCACAGACAGGAGGGTTTCAGATACGCAGTATTTT. Translating gives CASTDRRVSDTQYF.

Ten or more counts support this clonotype. This rearrangement joins TRBV5-1 to TRBJ2-7; 12 bases are a match to TRBD2. Germline loops: CDR1 SGHRS, CDR2 YFSETQ. Trimming removed 3 bases from V and 2 bases from J; junction bases left unmatched: 6. The CDR3 contains 16 residues. The CDR3: CASSWTLAGGAYEQYF. DNA for the CDR3: TGCGCCAGCAGCTGGACGCTAGCGGGGGGGGCCTACGAGCAGTACTTC.

In this sample, this clonotype turned up many times. J is TRBJ2-3 and V is TRBV20-1, with 10 nucleotides matching TRBD1. CDR3 length: 13 residues. CDR1 and CDR2 (germline): DFQATT, SNEGSKA (reference sequence). The junction had 1 base not matched to a gene; V was cut back by 7 bases and J by 0 bases. This CDR3 reads CSGGQGSTDTQYF. The CDR3 region has the DNA TGCAGTGGGGGACAGGGGAGCACAGATACGCAGTATTTT.

About this clonotype itself: With a much larger clone just one base away, this may be a read error. The chain employs TRBV27 and TRBJ2-3; perhaps TRBD2 as D (7 bases). The CDR3 consists of 15 residues. Germline V gene sequence: CDR1 MNHEY, CDR2 SMNVEV (reference sequence). V lost 7 bases and J lost 7, with 21 bases in between. CDR3 coding DNA: TGTGCCAGCACCCCATCACGGGGGGCTATTAATACGCAGTATTTT. Translation: CASTPSRGAINTQYF.

This clonotype was picked up many times. In DNA form, the CDR3 reads TGTGCCAGTAGTAGGGTGGGACAGAATGAGCAGTTCTTC. It translates to CASSRVGQNEQFF. The chain has TRBV19 and TRBJ2-1; 7 nucleotides match TRBD1. This CDR3 has 13 residues. Germline CDR1 reads LNHDA; CDR2 reads SQIVND (reference sequence). V lost 4 bases to trimming and J lost 7 bases; unmatched junction nucleotides: 4.

This clonotype has ten or more counts. The chain couples TRBV10-3 to TRBJ2-3, with D possibly matching TRBD2 (6 bases). Germline V gene sequence: CDR1 ENHRY, CDR2 SYGVKD. This CDR3 comprises 15 residues. Trimming took off 0 bases at V and 5 bases at J, with 12 bases between the two ends. CDR3 sequence (DNA): TGTGCCATCAGTGAGTCGTGGGGGGTGAGAGATACGCAGTATTTT. Protein sequence: CAISESWGVRDTQYF.

This clonotype was counted between two and nine times. The CDR3 nucleotides are TGTGCCAGCAGCTACGTAGGTGCGGTCAGCGGCTACACCTTC. It is translated as CASSYVGAVSGYTF. The chain combines TRBV5-4 with TRBJ1-2; D gene uncertain. Deletions cut 3 bases from V and 8 bases from J, with 17 bases between. This CDR3 region has 14 residues. Per germline, CDR1 SGHNT and CDR2 YYREEE (reference sequence).

The sample holds many counts of this clonotype. This chain links TRBV5-6 with TRBJ1-6, with D tentatively TRBD1 (6 bases). The ends were cut back, 3 bases at V and 8 bases at J, with 12 bases in the middle. Looked up from germline, CDR1 is SGHDT and CDR2 is YYEEEE. There are 14 residues in the CDR3. CDR3 sequence (DNA): TGTGCCAGCAGCTCTACAGGGTTACATTCACCCCTCCACTTT. As protein: CASSSTGLHSPLHF.

This clonotype was recorded at least ten times. The chain couples TRBV27 to TRBJ2-5; 16 bases match TRBD2. CDR1 MNHEY and CDR2 SMNVEV come from the germline V gene (reference sequence). V shed 6 bases and J 5 bases; nucleotides not matched to a gene: 6. This CDR3 region has 16 residues. The CDR3 sequence: CASRGTSGGAWETQYF. CDR3 DNA sequence: TGTGCCAGCAGAGGGACTAGCGGGGGGGCTTGGGAGACCCAGTACTTC.

This clonotype appeared many times. DNA of the CDR3: TGCAGTGCTAGGCGGACTGAAGCTTTCTTT. Amino acids: CSARRTEAFF. The chain links TRBV20-1 to TRBJ1-1; D is unclear. Deletions cut 3 bases from V and 5 bases from J, with 4 bases between. The CDR3 is made up of 10 amino acids. Germline V lookup: CDR1 DFQATT, CDR2 SNEGSKA (reference sequence).

This clonotype was observed at least ten times. V usage is TRBV6-5 and J usage is TRBJ2-7; D gene unclear. Germline values: CDR1 MNHEY, CDR2 SVGAGI. Trimming left V 2 bases short and J 2 bases short, with 10 bases between. The CDR3 length is 14 residues. The CDR3 here is CASSYGPPTYEQYF. DNA for the CDR3: TGTGCCAGCAGTTACGGGCCCCCTACCTACGAGCAGTACTTC.

This clonotype was observed at least ten times. J is TRBJ1-1 and V is TRBV18; D may be TRBD1 (5 bases). Trimming removed 3 bases at V and 3 bases at J, with 11 bases between. The germline V gene has CDR1 KGHSH and CDR2 LQKENI. This CDR3 comprises 14 residues. CDR3 bases: TGTGCCAGCTCACCGTCCGGGACCTACACTGAAGCTTTCTTT. Protein: CASSPSGTYTEAFF.

This clonotype was observed many times. The V and J genes are TRBV4-2 and TRBJ2-7; TRBD2 matches 12 bases. This CDR3 comprises 15 residues. V lost 1 base to trimming and J lost 2 bases; unmatched junction nucleotides: 0. The germline V gene encodes CDR1 LGHNA and CDR2 YNFKEQ. Written as DNA, the CDR3 is TGTGCCAGCAGCCAAGGACTAGCGGGGGCCTACGAGCAGTACTTC. Protein: CASSQGLAGAYEQYF.

This clonotype was counted many times. This sequence joins TRBV7-2 and TRBJ1-3; 7 bases are shared with TRBD1. The CDR3 sequence is 14 residues long. V shed 1 base, J shed 3 bases, and the junction held 0 bases outside the gene matches. The germline V gene encodes CDR1 SGHTA and CDR2 FQGNSA. The CDR3: CASSLDRGGNTIYF. In DNA form, the CDR3 reads TGTGCCAGCAGCTTAGACAGGGGTGGAAACACCATATATTTT.

The rearrangement uses TRBV7-3 and TRBJ2-1, with TRBD1 as a possible D gene (6 bases). This CDR3 comprises 15 residues. Trimming took off 10 bases at V and 0 bases at J, with 16 bases between the two ends. Per the germline V gene, CDR1 is SGHTA and CDR2 is FQGTGA. The CDR3 protein is CATWGQISSYNEQFF. Here the CDR3 DNA reads TGTGCCACCTGGGGGCAGATCAGCTCCTACAATGAGCAGTTCTTC.

This clonotype has a count of ten or more. This chain links TRBV11-2 with TRBJ2-5; D is uncertain. Per germline, CDR1 SGHAT and CDR2 FQNNGV. Deletions cut 1 base from V and 5 bases from J, with 11 bases between. The CDR3 contains 14 residues. CDR3 in amino acids: CASSLGVVTETQYF. CDR3 nucleotides: TGTGCCAGCAGCTTAGGGGTAGTCACGGAGACCCAGTACTTC.